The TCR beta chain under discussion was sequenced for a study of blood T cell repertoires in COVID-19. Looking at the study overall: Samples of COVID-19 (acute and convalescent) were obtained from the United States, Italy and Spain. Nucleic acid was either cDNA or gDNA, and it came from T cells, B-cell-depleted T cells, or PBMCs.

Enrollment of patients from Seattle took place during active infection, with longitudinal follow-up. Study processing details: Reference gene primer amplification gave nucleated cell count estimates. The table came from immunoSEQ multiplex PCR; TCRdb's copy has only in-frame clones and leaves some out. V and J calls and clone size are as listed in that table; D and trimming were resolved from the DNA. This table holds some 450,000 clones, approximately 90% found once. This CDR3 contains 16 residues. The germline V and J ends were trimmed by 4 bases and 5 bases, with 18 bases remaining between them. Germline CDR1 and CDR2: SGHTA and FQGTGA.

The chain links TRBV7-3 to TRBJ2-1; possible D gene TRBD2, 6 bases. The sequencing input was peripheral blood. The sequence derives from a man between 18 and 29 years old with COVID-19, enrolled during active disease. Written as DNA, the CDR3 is TGTGCCAGCAGCTCCATCACTAGCCAGAGGAACAATGAGCAGTTCTTC. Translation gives CASSSITSQRNNEQFF.